The 3 T cell receptor beta chains listed next were all sequenced from one sample in a study of cytomegalovirus exposure and HLA in healthy donors. PCR employed 60 Vbeta and 13 Jbeta primers. Clones were sequenced by immunoSEQ multiplex PCR, and TCRdb holds only the in-frame ones, with some missing. The sample has about 200,000 clones; about 13% are singletons. Material: PBMCs. These receptors were taken from a man aged 45-65 years in good health and CMV-seropositive.

This clone was found a few times. The rearrangement uses TRBV7-9 and TRBJ2-2; perhaps TRBD1 as D (5 bases). Germline loops: CDR1 SEHNR, CDR2 FQNEAQ (reference sequence). Between the trimmed V and J ends, which lost 0 bases and 3 bases, there was a span of 8 bases. The CDR3 sequence is 15 residues long. The CDR3 sequence is CASSLAGHDTGELFF. The CDR3 DNA follows: TGTGCCAGCAGCTTAGCTGGACACGACACCGGGGAGCTGTTTTTT.

The V call is TRBV7-2, the J call TRBJ2-4; TRBD1 matches at 8 bases. Unmatched junction bases numbered 4, after V lost 5 bases and J lost 1 base. The CDR3 loop spans 15 amino acids. The germline V gene encodes CDR1 SGHTA and CDR2 FQGNSA. In DNA form, the CDR3 reads TGTGCCAGCAGCACTTGGACAGGGGCCAAAAACATTCAGTACTTC. This translates into CASSTWTGAKNIQYF. Combining the CDR3 with reference TRBV7-2 and TRBJ2-4 gives the whole variable domain GAGVSQSPSNKVTEKGKDVELRCDPISGHTALYWYRQSLGQGLEFLIYFQGNSAPDKSGLPSDRFSAERTGGSVSTLTIQRTQQEDSAVYLCASSTWTGAKNIQYFGAGTRLSVL.

This clone was seen a few times. The chain combines TRBV30 with TRBJ1-1, with TRBD1 as a possible D gene (6 bases). This CDR3 region has 10 residues. Trimming removed 7 bases at V and 5 bases at J, with 8 bases between. In germline, CDR1 is GTSNPN, CDR2 SVGIG (reference sequence). The CDR3 protein is CASQGTEAFF. DNA for the CDR3: TGTGCCTCGCAGGGGACTGAAGCTTTCTTT.